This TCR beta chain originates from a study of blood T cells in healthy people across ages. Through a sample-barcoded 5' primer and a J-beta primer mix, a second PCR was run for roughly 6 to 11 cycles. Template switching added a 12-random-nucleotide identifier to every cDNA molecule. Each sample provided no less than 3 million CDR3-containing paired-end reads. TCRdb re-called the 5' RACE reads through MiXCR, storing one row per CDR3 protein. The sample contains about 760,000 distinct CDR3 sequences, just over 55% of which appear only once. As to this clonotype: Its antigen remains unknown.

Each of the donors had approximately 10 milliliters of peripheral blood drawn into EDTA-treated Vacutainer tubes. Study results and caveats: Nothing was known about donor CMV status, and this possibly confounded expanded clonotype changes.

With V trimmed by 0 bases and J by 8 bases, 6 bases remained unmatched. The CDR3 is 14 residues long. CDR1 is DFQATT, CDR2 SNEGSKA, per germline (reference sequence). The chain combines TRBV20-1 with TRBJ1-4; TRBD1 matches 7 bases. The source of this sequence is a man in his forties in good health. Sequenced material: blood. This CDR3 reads CSARDLRGREKLFF. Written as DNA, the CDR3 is TGCAGTGCTAGAGATCTAAGGGGGCGAGAAAAACTGTTTTTT.